This T cell receptor beta chain was sequenced in a study of identical twins. V dropped 0 bases and J dropped 1 base, with 13 bases sitting between them. Germline-derived CDR1 and CDR2 are MNHEY and SVGAGI. The CDR3 spans 17 residues. One entry per CDR3 protein results from TCRdb running MiXCR on the 5' RACE reads. The sample has roughly 230,000 distinct CDR3 sequences, about 8.3% seen once; the top ten hold around 3%. These data are also associated with another study on yellow fever vaccine responses in identical twins.

The chain uses TRBV6-5 and TRBJ2-1, with D possibly TRBD1 on 6 matching bases. Sequences were obtained from CD8+ T cells sorted from blood. The origin of this receptor is a woman aged 18-29 years in good health. CDR3 DNA sequence: TGTGCCAGCAGTTACTCGCCCCAGGGGCCGTCCTACAATGAGCAGTTCTTC. Encoded protein: CASSYSPQGPSYNEQFF.